Listed below are T cell receptor beta chains from one sample, sequenced in a study of T cells in Graves' hyperthyroidism and ophthalmopathy. TCRdb recomputed calls from the multiplex PCR reads with MiXCR, one row per CDR3 protein. The sample gives a few hundred thousand distinct CDR3 sequences, over 20% of which show up once; roughly 60% is in the top ten. The sample consisted of blood. Receptor source: a man in his thirties or forties with Graves' ophthalmopathy. CDR3s include the opening cysteine and the closing phenylalanine or tryptophan. Fields, in order: D gene, clone size, J gene, V gene, CDR3 DNA, CDR3 protein. The D gene is left open where the match is weak. Only some rows state a clone size, as once, few, many or a class for expanded clones.

d_call: TRBD2
clone_size: few
j_call: TRBJ2-3
v_call: TRBV20-1
cdr3_nt: TGCAGTGCTGAACTAGGGACTAGCGGGTACGGGGGGGCAGATACGCAGTATTTT
cdr3_aa: CSAELGTSGYGGADTQYF

d_call: TRBD1
clone_size: .
j_call: TRBJ2-7
v_call: TRBV28
cdr3_nt: TGTGCCAGTACCTCGGGGCAGGGGGCCTACGAGCAGTACTTC
cdr3_aa: CASTSGQGAYEQYF

d_call: .
clone_size: few
j_call: TRBJ2-3
v_call: TRBV15
cdr3_nt: TGTGCCACCAGCAGAGACAGGACAGTACTCACAGATACGCAGTATTTT
cdr3_aa: CATSRDRTVLTDTQYF

d_call: .
clone_size: few
j_call: TRBJ1-1
v_call: TRBV7-8
cdr3_nt: TGTGCCAGCAGCGCCTCGGGACGGGGAAAGACTGAAGCTTTCTTT
cdr3_aa: CASSASGRGKTEAFF

d_call: TRBD2
clone_size: .
j_call: TRBJ2-7
v_call: TRBV5-6
cdr3_nt: TGTGCCAGCAGCTCCAGACTAGCGGGACCCTCCTACGAGCAGTACTTC
cdr3_aa: CASSSRLAGPSYEQYF

d_call: .
clone_size: many
j_call: TRBJ1-3
v_call: TRBV6-6
cdr3_nt: TGTGCCAGCAGTTACCAGGGCGGGCTCGGAAACACCATATATTTT
cdr3_aa: CASSYQGGLGNTIYF

d_call: TRBD2
clone_size: .
j_call: TRBJ2-7
v_call: TRBV7-9
cdr3_nt: TGTGCCAGCAGCTTAATGTTAGCGGGAGTTGACGAGCAGTACTTC
cdr3_aa: CASSLMLAGVDEQYF

d_call: .
clone_size: once
j_call: TRBJ1-6
v_call: TRBV5-1
cdr3_nt: TGCGCCAGCAGCATAGAGGGGACATACCCCGGGGGCTCCTATAATTCACCCCTCCACTTT
cdr3_aa: CASSIEGTYPGGSYNSPLHF

d_call: TRBD1
clone_size: .
j_call: TRBJ2-7
v_call: TRBV6-5
cdr3_nt: TGTGCCAGCAGTTACTCAGGGACAGGGCTATACGAGCAGTACTTC
cdr3_aa: CASSYSGTGLYEQYF

d_call: .
clone_size: few
j_call: TRBJ2-3
v_call: TRBV7-2
cdr3_nt: TGTGCCAGCAGCTTAGCGCTACTAAGTGATACGCAGTATTTT
cdr3_aa: CASSLALLSDTQYF

d_call: .
clone_size: .
j_call: TRBJ1-4
v_call: TRBV2
cdr3_nt: TGTGCCAGCAGTGTCCCCGCGAGTGAAAAACTGTTTTTT
cdr3_aa: CASSVPASEKLFF

d_call: TRBD2
clone_size: few
j_call: TRBJ2-4
v_call: TRBV13
cdr3_nt: TGTGCCAGCAGCTTAGGTGCGGGAGGGCGTGGCAAAAACATTCAGTACTTC
cdr3_aa: CASSLGAGGRGKNIQYF

d_call: .
clone_size: .
j_call: TRBJ2-3
v_call: TRBV7-9
cdr3_nt: TGTGCCAGCCGAGGGGGGTGGACAGATACGCAGTATTTT
cdr3_aa: CASRGGWTDTQYF

d_call: .
clone_size: few
j_call: TRBJ2-2
v_call: TRBV5-1
cdr3_nt: TGCGCCAGCAGCTTGGGTAGGGGGCTTCGCGGGGAGAACACCGGGGAGCTGTTTTTT
cdr3_aa: CASSLGRGLRGENTGELFF

d_call: TRBD1
clone_size: few
j_call: TRBJ2-7
v_call: TRBV4-2
cdr3_nt: TGTGCCAGCAGCCAAGGGAAGGGGGCGCGAGGGTACGAGCAGTACTTC
cdr3_aa: CASSQGKGARGYEQYF

d_call: .
clone_size: many
j_call: TRBJ2-1
v_call: TRBV11-3
cdr3_nt: TGTGCCAGCAGCTTAGGGGATGGGGGTACCCGCAATGAGCAGTTCTTC
cdr3_aa: CASSLGDGGTRNEQFF

d_call: TRBD2
clone_size: .
j_call: TRBJ2-5
v_call: TRBV9
cdr3_nt: TGTGCCAGCAGCGTGACTAGCGGGCAAGAGACCCAGTGCTTC
cdr3_aa: CASSVTSGQETQCF

d_call: .
clone_size: .
j_call: TRBJ1-2
v_call: TRBV14
cdr3_nt: TGTGCCAGCAGCCAAGACCCAGGGGCGCCCTATGGCTACACCTTC
cdr3_aa: CASSQDPGAPYGYTF

d_call: .
clone_size: many
j_call: TRBJ1-5
v_call: TRBV11-2
cdr3_nt: TGTGCCAGCAGTTCAGTGGACTCTCAGCCCCAGCATTTT
cdr3_aa: CASSSVDSQPQHF

d_call: .
clone_size: .
j_call: TRBJ1-2
v_call: TRBV29-1
cdr3_nt: TGCAGCGTTGTTCCAGGATCGGGCTATGGCTACACCTTC
cdr3_aa: CSVVPGSGYGYTF

d_call: .
clone_size: .
j_call: TRBJ2-5
v_call: TRBV6-9
cdr3_nt: TGTGCCAGCAGTTTCTTACCCCAGGCCCAGTACTTC
cdr3_aa: CASSFLPQAQYF

d_call: .
clone_size: few
j_call: TRBJ1-2
v_call: TRBV2
cdr3_nt: TGTGCCAGCAATCTACTGGGAATCTATGGCTACACCTTC
cdr3_aa: CASNLLGIYGYTF

d_call: .
clone_size: many
j_call: TRBJ1-1
v_call: TRBV18
cdr3_nt: TGTGCCAGCTCACCACGAGGGAAGACTGAAGCTTTCTTT
cdr3_aa: CASSPRGKTEAFF

d_call: .
clone_size: .
j_call: TRBJ2-7
v_call: TRBV18
cdr3_nt: TGTGCCAGCTCCCTGATACTCACCAGGGTCGAGCAGTACTTC
cdr3_aa: CASSLILTRVEQYF

d_call: TRBD1
clone_size: few
j_call: TRBJ1-1
v_call: TRBV5-4
cdr3_nt: TGTGCCAGCTCACACCGGGACAGGGGGCGGACTGAAGCTTTCTTT
cdr3_aa: CASSHRDRGRTEAFF

d_call: TRBD2
clone_size: many
j_call: TRBJ2-1
v_call: TRBV2
cdr3_nt: TGTGCCAGCGCCGGATCACTAGCGGGAGCTGAGCAGTTCTTC
cdr3_aa: CASAGSLAGAEQFF

d_call: .
clone_size: many
j_call: TRBJ2-5
v_call: TRBV11-1
cdr3_nt: TGTGCCAGCAGCACTAATATTGACAGGCCACAAGAGACCCAGTACTTC
cdr3_aa: CASSTNIDRPQETQYF

d_call: TRBD2
clone_size: many
j_call: TRBJ2-7
v_call: TRBV28
cdr3_nt: TGTGCCAGCAGCCTTAGACTAGCGGGGCTAACCTACGAGCAGTACTTC
cdr3_aa: CASSLRLAGLTYEQYF

d_call: .
clone_size: few
j_call: TRBJ1-5
v_call: TRBV15
cdr3_nt: TGTGCCACCAGCAGAGATAGGGGGGGGGGACAGCCCCAGCATTTT
cdr3_aa: CATSRDRGGGQPQHF

d_call: TRBD1
clone_size: .
j_call: TRBJ2-7
v_call: TRBV27
cdr3_nt: TGTGCCAGCAGTTTATCCGGACAGGGTATATGCGAGCAGTACTTC
cdr3_aa: CASSLSGQGICEQYF

d_call: TRBD2
clone_size: .
j_call: TRBJ2-2
v_call: TRBV27
cdr3_nt: TGTGCCTCCCGGGGGGAAGCCGGGGAGCTGTTTTTT
cdr3_aa: CASRGEAGELFF

d_call: .
clone_size: few
j_call: TRBJ2-7
v_call: TRBV6-1
cdr3_nt: TGTGCCAGCGGAGACTCCTACGAGCAGTACTTC
cdr3_aa: CASGDSYEQYF

d_call: .
clone_size: many
j_call: TRBJ2-2
v_call: TRBV29-1
cdr3_nt: TGCAGCGCAAGACGGGGGACCGGGGAGCTGTTTTTT
cdr3_aa: CSARRGTGELFF

d_call: TRBD1
clone_size: once
j_call: TRBJ1-2
v_call: TRBV6-1
cdr3_nt: TGTGCCAGCAGGGGACAGCTTAACTATGGCTACACCTTC
cdr3_aa: CASRGQLNYGYTF